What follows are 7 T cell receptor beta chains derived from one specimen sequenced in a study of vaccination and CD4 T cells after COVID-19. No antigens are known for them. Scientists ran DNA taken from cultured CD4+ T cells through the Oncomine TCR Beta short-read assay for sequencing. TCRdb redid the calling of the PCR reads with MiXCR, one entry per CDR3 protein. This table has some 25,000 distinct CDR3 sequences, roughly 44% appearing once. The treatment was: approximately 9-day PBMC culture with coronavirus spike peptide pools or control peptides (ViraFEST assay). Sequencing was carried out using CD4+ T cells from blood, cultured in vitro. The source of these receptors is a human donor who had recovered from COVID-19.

The CDR3 DNA follows: TGTGCCATCAGTGAGGTTGGCACTGAAGCTTTCTTT. Amino acid sequence: CAISEVGTEAFF. The rearrangement uses TRBV10-3 and TRBJ1-1, with unresolved D. CDR3 length: 12 amino acids. From germline, CDR1 is ENHRY and CDR2 SYGVKD. The V and J ends lost 2 bases and 4 bases respectively, with 5 bases between them.

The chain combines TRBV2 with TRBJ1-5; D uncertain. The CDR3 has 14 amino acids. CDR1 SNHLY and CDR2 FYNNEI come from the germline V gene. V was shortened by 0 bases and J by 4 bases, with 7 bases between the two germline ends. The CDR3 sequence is CASSEAIGNQPQHF. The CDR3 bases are TGTGCCAGCAGTGAAGCTATAGGTAATCAGCCCCAGCATTTT.

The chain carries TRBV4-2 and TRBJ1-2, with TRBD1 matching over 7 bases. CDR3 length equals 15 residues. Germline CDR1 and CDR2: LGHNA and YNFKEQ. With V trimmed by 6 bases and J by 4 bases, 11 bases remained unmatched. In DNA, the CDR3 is TGTGCCAGCAGAGGGACAGAAGTTGGGTCCTATGGCTACACCTTC. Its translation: CASRGTEVGSYGYTF.

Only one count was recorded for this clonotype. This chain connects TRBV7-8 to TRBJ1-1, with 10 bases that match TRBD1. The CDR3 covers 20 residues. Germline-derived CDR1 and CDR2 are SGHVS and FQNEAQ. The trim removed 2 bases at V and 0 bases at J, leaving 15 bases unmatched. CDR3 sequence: CASSLLRTGGSSVMNTEAFF. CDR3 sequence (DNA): TGTGCCAGCAGCTTATTAAGGACAGGGGGTTCCAGCGTCATGAACACTGAAGCTTTCTTT.

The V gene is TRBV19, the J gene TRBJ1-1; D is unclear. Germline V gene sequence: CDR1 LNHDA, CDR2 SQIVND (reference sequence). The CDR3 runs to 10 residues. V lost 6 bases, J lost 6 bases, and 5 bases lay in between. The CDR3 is CASRGPEAFF. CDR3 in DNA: TGTGCCAGTAGAGGGCCTGAAGCTTTCTTT. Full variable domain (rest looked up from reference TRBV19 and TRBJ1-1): DGGITQSPKYLFRKEGQNVTLSCEQNLNHDAMYWYRQDPGQGLRLIYYSQIVNDFQKGDIAEGYSVSREKKESFPLTVTSAQKNPTAFYLCASRGPEAFFGQGTRLTVV.

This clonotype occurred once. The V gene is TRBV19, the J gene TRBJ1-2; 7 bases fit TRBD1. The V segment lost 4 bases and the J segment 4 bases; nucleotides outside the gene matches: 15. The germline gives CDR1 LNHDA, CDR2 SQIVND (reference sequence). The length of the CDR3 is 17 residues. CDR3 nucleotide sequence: TGTGCCAGTAGTACACCCCCGGGACAGTCGGCTGTCTATGGCTACACCTTC. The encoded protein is CASSTPPGQSAVYGYTF.

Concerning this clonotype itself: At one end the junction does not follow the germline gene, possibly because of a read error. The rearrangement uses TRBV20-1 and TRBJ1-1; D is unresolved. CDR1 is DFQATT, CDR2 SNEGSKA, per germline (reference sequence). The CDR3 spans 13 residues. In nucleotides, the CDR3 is TGCAGCGCTAGACCGTGGGGTGGCACTGAAGCTTTCTTT. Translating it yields CSARPWGGTEAFF.